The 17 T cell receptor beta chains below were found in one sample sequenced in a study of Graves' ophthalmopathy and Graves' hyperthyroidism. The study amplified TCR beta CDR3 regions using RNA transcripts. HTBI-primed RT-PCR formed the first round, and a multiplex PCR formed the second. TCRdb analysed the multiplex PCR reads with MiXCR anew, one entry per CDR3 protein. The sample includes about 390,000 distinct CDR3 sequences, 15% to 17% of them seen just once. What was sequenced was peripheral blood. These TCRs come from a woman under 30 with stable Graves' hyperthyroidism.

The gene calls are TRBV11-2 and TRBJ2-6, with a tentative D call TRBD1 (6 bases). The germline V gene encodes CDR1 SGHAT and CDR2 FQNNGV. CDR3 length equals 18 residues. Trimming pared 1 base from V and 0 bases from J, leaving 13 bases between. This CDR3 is CASSLVPGRGSGANVLTF. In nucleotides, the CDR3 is TGTGCCAGCAGCTTAGTACCAGGCAGGGGCTCTGGGGCCAACGTCCTGACTTTC.

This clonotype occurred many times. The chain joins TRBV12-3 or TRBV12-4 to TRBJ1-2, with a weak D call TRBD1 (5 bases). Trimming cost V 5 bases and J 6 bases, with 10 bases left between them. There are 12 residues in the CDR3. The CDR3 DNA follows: TGTGCCAGCAGTACAGGTGTGGATGGCTACACCTTC. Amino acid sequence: CASSTGVDGYTF.

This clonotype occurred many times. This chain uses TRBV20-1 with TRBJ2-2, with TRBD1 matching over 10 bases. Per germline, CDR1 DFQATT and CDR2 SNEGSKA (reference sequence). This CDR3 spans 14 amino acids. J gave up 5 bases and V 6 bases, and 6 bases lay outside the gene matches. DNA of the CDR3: TGCAGTGCCTCGACAGGGGGCGGGACCGGGGAGCTGTTTTTT. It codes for CSASTGGGTGELFF.

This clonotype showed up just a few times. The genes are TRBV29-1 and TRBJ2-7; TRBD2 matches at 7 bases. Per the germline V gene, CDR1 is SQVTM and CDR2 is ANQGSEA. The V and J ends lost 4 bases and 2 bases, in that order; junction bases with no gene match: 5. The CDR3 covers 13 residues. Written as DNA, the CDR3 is TGCAGCGTTGTGTTGGGACTACCCTACGAGCAGTACTTC. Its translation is CSVVLGLPYEQYF.

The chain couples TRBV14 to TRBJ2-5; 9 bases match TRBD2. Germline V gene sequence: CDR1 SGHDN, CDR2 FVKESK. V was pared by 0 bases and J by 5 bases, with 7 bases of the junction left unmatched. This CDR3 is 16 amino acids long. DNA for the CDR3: TGTGCCAGCAGCCAAGACAGGCTAGCGGGGATGGAGACCCAGTACTTC. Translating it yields CASSQDRLAGMETQYF.

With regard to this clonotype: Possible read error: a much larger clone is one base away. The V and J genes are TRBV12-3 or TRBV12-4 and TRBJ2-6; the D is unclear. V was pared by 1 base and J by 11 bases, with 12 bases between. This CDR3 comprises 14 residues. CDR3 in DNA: TGTGCCAGCAGTTTAGATAGGGCGAGCTACGTCCTGACTTTC. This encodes CASSLDRASYVLTF.

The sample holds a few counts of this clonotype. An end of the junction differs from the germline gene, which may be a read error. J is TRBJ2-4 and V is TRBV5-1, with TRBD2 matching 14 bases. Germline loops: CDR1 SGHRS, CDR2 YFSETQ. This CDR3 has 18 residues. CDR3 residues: CASSLRTSGGISGNIKYF. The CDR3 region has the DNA TGCGCCAGCAGCCTAAGGACTAGCGGGGGGATATCAGGCAACATTAAGTACTTC.

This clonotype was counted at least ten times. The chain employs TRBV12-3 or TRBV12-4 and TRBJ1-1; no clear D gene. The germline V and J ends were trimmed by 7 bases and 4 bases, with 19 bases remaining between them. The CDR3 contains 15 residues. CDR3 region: CASTLYDQRSTEAFF. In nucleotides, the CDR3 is TGTGCCAGCACGTTATATGACCAGCGGTCCACTGAAGCTTTCTTT.

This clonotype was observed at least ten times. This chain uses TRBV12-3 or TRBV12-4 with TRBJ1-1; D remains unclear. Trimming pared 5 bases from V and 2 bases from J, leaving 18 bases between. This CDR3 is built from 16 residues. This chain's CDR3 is CASSPTLSRPNTEAFF. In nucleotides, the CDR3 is TGTGCCAGCAGTCCCACCCTGTCAAGGCCAAACACTGAAGCTTTCTTT.

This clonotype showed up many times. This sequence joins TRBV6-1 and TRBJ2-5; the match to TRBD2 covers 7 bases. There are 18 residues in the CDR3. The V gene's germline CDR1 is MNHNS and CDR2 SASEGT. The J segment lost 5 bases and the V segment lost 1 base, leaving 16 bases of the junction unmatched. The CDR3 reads CASSEGASGRALTETQYF. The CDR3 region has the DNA TGTGCCAGCAGTGAAGGGGCTTCAGGGAGGGCCCTAACGGAGACCCAGTACTTC.

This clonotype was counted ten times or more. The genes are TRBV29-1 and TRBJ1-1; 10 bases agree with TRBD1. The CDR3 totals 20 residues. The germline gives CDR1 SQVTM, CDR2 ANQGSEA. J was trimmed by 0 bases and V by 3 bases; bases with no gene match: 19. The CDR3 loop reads CSVELPGQGSFRPMNTEAFF. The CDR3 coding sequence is TGCAGCGTTGAGCTACCGGGACAGGGGTCTTTCCGGCCAATGAACACTGAAGCTTTCTTT.

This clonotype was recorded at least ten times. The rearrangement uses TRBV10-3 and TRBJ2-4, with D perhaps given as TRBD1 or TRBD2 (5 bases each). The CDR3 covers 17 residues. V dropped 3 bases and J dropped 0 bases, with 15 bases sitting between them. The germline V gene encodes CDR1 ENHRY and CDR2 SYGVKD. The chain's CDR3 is CAISEDSSGLAKNIQYF. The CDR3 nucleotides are TGTGCCATCAGTGAAGACAGCTCGGGGCTAGCCAAAAACATTCAGTACTTC.

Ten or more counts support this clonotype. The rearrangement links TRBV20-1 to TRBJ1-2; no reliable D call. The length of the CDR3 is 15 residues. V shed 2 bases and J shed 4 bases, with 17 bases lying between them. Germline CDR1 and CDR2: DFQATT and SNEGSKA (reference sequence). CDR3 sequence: CSARSLGLLTYGYTF. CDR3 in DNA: TGCAGTGCTAGATCCTTGGGCCTCCTAACCTATGGCTACACCTTC.

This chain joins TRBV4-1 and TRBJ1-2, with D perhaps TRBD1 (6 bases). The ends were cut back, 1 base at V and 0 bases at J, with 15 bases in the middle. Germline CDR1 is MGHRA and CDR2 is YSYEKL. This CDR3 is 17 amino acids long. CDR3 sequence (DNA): TGCGCCAGCAGCCAAGGGAACAGGGCCCAACCTAACTATGGCTACACCTTC. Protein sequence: CASSQGNRAQPNYGYTF.

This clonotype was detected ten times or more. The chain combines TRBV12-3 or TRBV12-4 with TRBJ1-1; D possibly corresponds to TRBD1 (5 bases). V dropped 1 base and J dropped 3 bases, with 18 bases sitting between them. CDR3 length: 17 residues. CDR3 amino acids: CASSLVVGEGAYTEAFF. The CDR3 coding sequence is TGTGCCAGCAGTTTAGTAGTAGGGGAAGGGGCATACACTGAAGCTTTCTTT.

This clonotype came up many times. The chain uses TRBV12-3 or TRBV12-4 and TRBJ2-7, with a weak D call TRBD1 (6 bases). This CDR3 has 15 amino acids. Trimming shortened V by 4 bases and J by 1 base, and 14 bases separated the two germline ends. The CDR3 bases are TGTGCCAGCAGTTCCAGGGGCCAATCTTCCTACGAGCAGTACTTC. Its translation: CASSSRGQSSYEQYF.

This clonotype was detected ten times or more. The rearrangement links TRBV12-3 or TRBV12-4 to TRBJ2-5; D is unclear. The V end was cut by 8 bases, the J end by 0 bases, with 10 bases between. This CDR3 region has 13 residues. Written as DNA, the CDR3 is TGTGCCAGCTCTCCAGTGTACCAAGAGACCCAGTACTTC. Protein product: CASSPVYQETQYF.